This record looks at one T cell receptor beta chain sequence and its context. Profiled with immunoSEQ multiplex PCR; TCRdb holds only in-frame clones, not every one. Here the sample spans 550,000 to 750,000 clones, roughly 95% being singletons. The data were obtained in a study of shared clonotypes between healthy human individuals. Trimming shortened V by 6 bases and J by 10 bases, and 10 bases separated the two germline ends. Germline-derived CDR1 and CDR2 are SGHAT and FQNNGV. The CDR3 extends over 11 amino acids. CD45RO-negative cells were positively selected for CCR7, leaving out terminally differentiated effector memory CD45RA+ cells.

The sequenced sample consisted of naive CD8+ T cells sorted from blood. V and J are TRBV11-2 and TRBJ2-1, with no clear D. This receptor was obtained from a woman in her thirties in good health. In DNA form, the CDR3 reads TGTGCCAGCAGGTTTGAGCCGGAGCAGTTCTTC. This gives the protein CASRFEPEQFF.